This record looks at one T cell receptor (beta chain) sequence and its context. Its antigen is still unknown. This specimen belongs to a study of CD8 T cells in ankylosing spondylitis. General study results and limits: Disease-linked clones reportedly concentrated significantly in matched ankylosing spondylitis synovial fluid. Some motif variants had been reported before (in reactive arthritis synovial fluid and blood). What appeared characteristic of ankylosing spondylitis blood was a TCR beta motif of 7 or 8 highly homologous variants.

In TCRdb, the 5' RACE reads were re-called with MiXCR into one record per CDR3 protein. In the table there are about 800,000 distinct CDR3 sequences, 12% of which are singletons. Germline values: CDR1 LGHNA, CDR2 YNFKEQ. The CDR3 is made up of 15 amino acids. Trimming left V 3 bases short and J 6 bases short, with 16 bases between. J is TRBJ2-3 and V is TRBV4-2; possibly TRBD1 or TRBD2 for D (6 bases each). The TCR was taken from a male donor with ankylosing spondylitis. Source material: blood, either unsorted or a sorted T cell fraction (not recorded which). CDR3 loop: CASSQVWGAADTQYF. The CDR3 DNA reads TGTGCCAGCAGCCAGGTGTGGGGGGCCGCGGATACGCAGTATTTT.